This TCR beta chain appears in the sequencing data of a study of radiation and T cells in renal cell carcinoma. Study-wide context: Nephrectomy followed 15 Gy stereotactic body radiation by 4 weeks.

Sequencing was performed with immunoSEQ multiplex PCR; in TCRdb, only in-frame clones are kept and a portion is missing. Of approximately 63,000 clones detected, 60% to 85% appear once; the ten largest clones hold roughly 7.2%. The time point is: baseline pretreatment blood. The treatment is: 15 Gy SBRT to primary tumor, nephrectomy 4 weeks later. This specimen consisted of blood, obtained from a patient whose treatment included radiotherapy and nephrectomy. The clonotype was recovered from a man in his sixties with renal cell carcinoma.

CDR3 sequence: CASSLPQSDTIYF. The CDR3 DNA reads TGTGCCAGCAGTTTACCACAGAGTGACACCATATATTTT. The rearrangement uses TRBV28 and TRBJ1-3; D not resolved. Trimming left V 2 bases short and J 8 bases short, with 10 bases between. This CDR3 has 13 residues. CDR1 and CDR2 (germline): MDHEN, SYDVKM.